This T cell receptor beta chain was documented in a study of patients and donors after allogeneic stem cell transplantation. TCRdb ran MiXCR on the RT-PCR reads and lists one entry per CDR3 protein. The sample has some 960,000 distinct CDR3 sequences; 15% to 20% are singletons. Germline CDR1 reads SGDLS; CDR2 reads YYNGEE. V lost 4 bases, J lost 6 bases, and 17 bases lay in between. The CDR3 spans 16 residues. This receptor was taken from a human donor who was either an allogeneic HSCT recipient or a stem cell or donor lymphocyte infusion donor (not recorded which). It is not recorded whose cells these are; they may come from a transplant donor. The chain uses TRBV9 and TRBJ1-6; D is ambiguous. The sample comprised blood, either unsorted or a sorted T cell fraction (not recorded which). As DNA, the CDR3 is TGTGCCAGCAGCAACCCCTTACCGGGAATTAATTCACCCCTCCACTTT. Its translation: CASSNPLPGINSPLHF.